The 5 T cell receptor beta chains in this list originate from one sample, sequenced in a study of T cells expressing NK-cell markers. From the 5' RACE reads, TCRdb lists one entry per CDR3 protein and no DNA. This sample's table reports about 380,000 distinct CDR3 sequences. Sequences were obtained from blood T cells: a sorted CD56 or NKG2C T cell subset, CD4+ or CD8+ T cells, or bulk PBMC T cells (not recorded which). The source is a man aged 18 to 69 in good health.

The chain is built from TRBV28 and TRBJ1-1; TCRdb's assignment of TRBD1 cannot be checked, as there is no DNA. The CDR3 is 18 amino acids. CDR1 and CDR2 from the germline V gene are MDHEN and SYDVKM. The CDR3 spells CASSSMSRWTGMNTEAFF.

This chain connects TRBV30 to TRBJ1-6. This CDR3 contains 14 residues. Germline lookup yields CDR1 GTSNPN and CDR2 SVGIG (reference sequence). The CDR3 spells CAWRQGTYNSPLHF.

The rearrangement links TRBV5-4 to TRBJ1-4; the TCRdb D gene call, TRBD1, has no DNA to confirm it. The CDR3 loop spans 14 amino acids. Germline V lookup: CDR1 SGHNT, CDR2 YYREEE (reference sequence). CDR3: CASSSRGIGEKLFF.

This rearrangement joins TRBV7-3 to TRBJ2-3; TCRdb reports TRBD2, a call that lacks DNA to check it against. In germline, CDR1 is SGHTA, CDR2 FQGTGA. The CDR3 contains 16 residues. This CDR3 is CASSLTAGGGGDTQYF. The full variable domain, with the rest looked up from reference TRBV7-3 and TRBJ2-3, is GAGVSQTPSNKVTEKGKYVELRCDPISGHTALYWYRQSLGQGPEFLIYFQGTGAADDSGLPNDRFFAVRPEGSVSTLKIQRTERGDSAVYLCASSLTAGGGGDTQYFGPGTRLTVL.

The chain has TRBV2 and TRBJ1-1. CDR1 is SNHLY, CDR2 FYNNEI, per germline. The CDR3 has 13 residues. The CDR3 loop reads CASSEDVAAEAFF.